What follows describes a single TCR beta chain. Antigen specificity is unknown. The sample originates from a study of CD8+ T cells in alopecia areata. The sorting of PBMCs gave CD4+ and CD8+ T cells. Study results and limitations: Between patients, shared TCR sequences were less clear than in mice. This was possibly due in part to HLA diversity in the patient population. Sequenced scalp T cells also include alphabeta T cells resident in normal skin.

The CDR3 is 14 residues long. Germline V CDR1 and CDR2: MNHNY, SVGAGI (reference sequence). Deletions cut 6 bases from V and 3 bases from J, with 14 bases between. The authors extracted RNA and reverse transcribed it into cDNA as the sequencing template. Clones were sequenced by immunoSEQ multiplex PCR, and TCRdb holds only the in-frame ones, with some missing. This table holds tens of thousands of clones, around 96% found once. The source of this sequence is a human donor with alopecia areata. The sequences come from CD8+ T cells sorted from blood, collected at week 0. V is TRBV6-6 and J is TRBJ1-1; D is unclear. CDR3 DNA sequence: TGTGCCAGCAGCCTCCCCGGGCAGGACACTGAAGCTTTCTTT. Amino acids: CASSLPGQDTEAFF.